This entry lists 9 T cell receptor beta chains sequenced from one sample in a study of blood T cell repertoires in COVID-19. Measured with immunoSEQ multiplex PCR; TCRdb has only the in-frame clones, and not every one. The sample consists of around 450,000 clones, about 90% of them appearing once. Sequenced input: PBMCs or T cells enriched from blood (not recorded which). The source is a woman under 30 who had recovered from COVID-19.

This chain links TRBV6-1 with TRBJ2-3; D uncertain. This CDR3 contains 13 residues. CDR1 and CDR2 (germline): MNHNS, SASEGT. V was pared by 3 bases and J by 1 base, with 5 bases between. Here the CDR3 reads CASSESGTDTQYF. CDR3 bases: TGTGCCAGCAGTGAGAGCGGCACAGATACGCAGTATTTT.

The CDR3 region is CASSSSLRGSGEQYF. The CDR3 nucleotides are TGTGCCAGCAGTTCTAGTCTTAGGGGATCGGGCGAGCAGTACTTC. This chain links TRBV27 with TRBJ2-7, with a weak D call TRBD1 (5 bases). V was shortened by 4 bases and J by 6 bases, with 19 bases between the two germline ends. Germline V lookup: CDR1 MNHEY, CDR2 SMNVEV (reference sequence). The CDR3 extends over 15 amino acids.

The chain recombines TRBV11-2 with TRBJ1-2, with D perhaps TRBD1 (6 bases). V lost 5 bases to trimming and J lost 8 bases, with 9 bases between them. The germline V gene has CDR1 SGHAT and CDR2 FQNNGV. CDR3 length equals 11 residues. The CDR3 nucleotides read TGTGCCAGCAGCAAGGGGGAAGGCTACACCTTC. Translated, it gives CASSKGEGYTF.

The V gene is TRBV4-1, the J gene TRBJ1-2; possibly TRBD1 for D (6 bases). The V end was cut by 1 base, the J end by 0 bases, with 18 bases between. Germline V gene sequence: CDR1 MGHRA, CDR2 YSYEKL. This CDR3 has 18 amino acids. The CDR3 protein is CASSQGLLQGQPNYGYTF. The CDR3 bases are TGCGCCAGCAGCCAAGGCCTCTTACAGGGACAACCTAACTATGGCTACACCTTC.

This clone has a handful of counts. The chain uses TRBV29-1 and TRBJ1-2, with TRBD1 matching over 7 bases. CDR1 SQVTM and CDR2 ANQGSEA come from the germline V gene. V gave up 6 bases and J gave up 3 bases; unmatched junction bases: 7. The CDR3 consists of 13 residues. This chain's CDR3 is CSVDRDRDYGYTF. The CDR3 DNA sequence: TGCAGCGTCGACAGGGATAGGGACTATGGCTACACCTTC.

The chain employs TRBV11-2 and TRBJ2-5; 10 bases are shared with TRBD2. V shed 8 bases, J shed 4 bases, and the junction held 7 bases outside the gene matches. This CDR3 is 14 amino acids long. Looked up from germline, CDR1 is SGHAT and CDR2 is FQNNGV. The CDR3 here is CASQLAGVIETQYF. CDR3 DNA sequence: TGTGCCAGCCAGCTAGCGGGGGTAATAGAGACCCAGTACTTC.

The J gene is TRBJ1-2, the V gene TRBV27, with 10 bases matching TRBD1. The CDR3 covers 14 residues. Germline CDR1 MNHEY, CDR2 SMNVEV (reference sequence). With 7 bases clipped from V and 6 bases from J, the junction kept 8 bases outside the gene matches. The CDR3 DNA reads as TGTGCCAGCAATATTCGGGACAGGGGAAATGGCTACACCTTC. Translating it yields CASNIRDRGNGYTF.

The chain couples TRBV28 to TRBJ1-2, with 11 bases fitting TRBD1. The germline V gene has CDR1 MDHEN and CDR2 SYDVKM. This CDR3 region has 13 residues. Trimming cost V 9 bases and J 8 bases; bases outside gene matches: 8. The CDR3, as DNA: TGTGCCAGTCGCGGGGGGACAGGGGGAGGCTACACCTTC. The encoded protein is CASRGGTGGGYTF.

The rearrangement joins TRBV5-1 to TRBJ2-7; no definite D call. The CDR3 length is 16 residues. CDR1 SGHRS and CDR2 YFSETQ come from the germline V gene. V was pared by 1 base and J by 0 bases, with 14 bases between. CDR3 amino acids: CASSLFVGVSSYEQYF. Here the CDR3 DNA reads TGCGCCAGCAGCTTGTTCGTTGGAGTGAGCTCCTACGAGCAGTACTTC.